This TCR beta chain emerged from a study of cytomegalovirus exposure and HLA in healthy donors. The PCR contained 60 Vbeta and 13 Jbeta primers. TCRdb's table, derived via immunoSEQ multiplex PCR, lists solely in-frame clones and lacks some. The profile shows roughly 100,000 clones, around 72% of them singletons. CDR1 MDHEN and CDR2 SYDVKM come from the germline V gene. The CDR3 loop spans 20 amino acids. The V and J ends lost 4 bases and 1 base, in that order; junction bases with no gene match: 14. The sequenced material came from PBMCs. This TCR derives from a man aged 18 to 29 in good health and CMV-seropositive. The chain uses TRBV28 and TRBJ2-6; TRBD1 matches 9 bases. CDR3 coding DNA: TGTGCCAGCAGTTGGGTGTTTTCAGGACAGGGGAGGTCTGGGGCCAACGTCCTGACTTTC. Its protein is CASSWVFSGQGRSGANVLTF. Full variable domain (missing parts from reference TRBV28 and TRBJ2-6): DVKVTQSSRYLVKRTGEKVFLECVQDMDHENMFWYRQDPGLGLRLIYFSYDVKMKEKGDIPEGYSVSREKKERFSLILESASTNQTSMYLCASSWVFSGQGRSGANVLTFGAGSRLTVL.